This T cell receptor beta chain comes out of a study of blood T cell repertoires in COVID-19. Turning to the study itself: T cells, B-cell-depleted T cells, or PBMCs provided the cDNA or gDNA that served as material.

Sequenced by immunoSEQ multiplex PCR; TCRdb stores in-frame clones only, minus some. The sample holds 250,000 to 350,000 clones, approximately 84% seen once. Seattle patients were enrolled during active infection and followed longitudinally. Input material: peripheral blood. The source of this sequence is a human donor with COVID-19, enrolled during active disease. The donor label of this sample is uncertain.

The CDR3 protein is CATQRSGVSGELFF. CDR3 sequence (DNA): TGTGCCACCCAAAGGTCAGGTGTTAGCGGGGAGCTGTTTTTT. The chain couples TRBV19 to TRBJ2-2; D is ambiguous. Germline V lookup: CDR1 LNHDA, CDR2 SQIVND (reference sequence). V was trimmed by 10 bases and J by 7 bases, leaving 19 bases between them. This CDR3 contains 14 residues.